This T cell receptor (beta chain) derives from a study of T cell responses to AZD1222 COVID-19 vaccine. Whole-study results and caveats: Along spike, vaccine-associated CD4 TCRs were found throughout, with dominance at 160-218 and 743-854. Recipients of two AZD1222 doses showed rising Spike-specific TCR breadth and depth. Repertoires were obtained solely post-peak T cell response. In the spike-specific TCR repertoire, nearly half reportedly target unmutated variant regions.

Trimming took 0 bases from V and 9 from J, leaving 6 bases between them. Germline CDR1 reads LGHNA; CDR2 reads YNFKEQ. The length of the CDR3 is 12 residues. The method was immunoSEQ multiplex PCR; TCRdb's version includes in-frame clones alone and lacks a portion of them. The sample consists of about 150,000 clones, around nine tenths of them appearing once. Concerning this clone itself: Its antigen is still unknown.

This TCR was recovered from an adult in good health. Sequenced here: peripheral blood, sampled on day 0 of MenACWY control vaccination. This chain uses TRBV4-2 with TRBJ2-1; D gene unclear. The CDR3: CASSQDLAEQFF. In DNA, the CDR3 is TGTGCCAGCAGCCAAGATTTGGCTGAGCAGTTCTTC.